The present T cell receptor (beta chain) was sequenced within a study of shared T cell receptors in the human thymus. V was cut by 3 bases and J by 4 bases, with 12 bases left in between. The germline V gene encodes CDR1 MDHEN and CDR2 SYDVKM. This CDR3 spans 14 amino acids. Clones were read by immunoSEQ multiplex PCR, and TCRdb kept only the in-frame ones, dropping some. Of approximately 760,000 clones in the sample, 75% to 90% were seen once. The same sample was also used in a study of human thymus T cells. This second study notes: The donors were infants in Finland with congenital heart defects, otherwise immunologically healthy. Obtained as resections during corrective heart surgery, the thymus tissue was then studied. Biased V and J segment usage appeared in thymus and peripheral blood. What related research reported was that thymic repertoires overlapped highly among unrelated individuals.

The receptor's source is a girl under three years old with a congenital heart defect. J is TRBJ1-1 and V is TRBV28; D might be TRBD1 (6 bases). The sequenced sample consisted of thymocytes. CDR3 region: CASSFRGAGTEAFF. The DNA of the CDR3 is TGTGCCAGCAGTTTTCGGGGGGCTGGCACTGAAGCTTTCTTT.